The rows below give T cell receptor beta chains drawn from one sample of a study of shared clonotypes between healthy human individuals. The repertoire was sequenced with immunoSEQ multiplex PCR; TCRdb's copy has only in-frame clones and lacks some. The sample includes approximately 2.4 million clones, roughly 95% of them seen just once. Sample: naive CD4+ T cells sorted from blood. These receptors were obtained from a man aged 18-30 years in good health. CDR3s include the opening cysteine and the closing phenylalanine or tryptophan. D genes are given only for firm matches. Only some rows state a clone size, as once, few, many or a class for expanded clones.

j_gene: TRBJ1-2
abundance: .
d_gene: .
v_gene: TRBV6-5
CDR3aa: CASSSNSAGANYGYTF
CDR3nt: TGTGCCAGCAGTTCAAATTCAGCCGGAGCTAACTATGGCTACACCTTC

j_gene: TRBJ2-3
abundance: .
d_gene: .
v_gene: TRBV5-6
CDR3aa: CASSLKQKTSTDTQYF
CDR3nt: TGTGCCAGCAGCTTAAAACAGAAGACTAGCACAGATACGCAGTATTTT

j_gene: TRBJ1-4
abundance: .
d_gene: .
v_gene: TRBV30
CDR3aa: CAWSVQGLGEKLFF
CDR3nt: TGTGCCTGGAGTGTACAGGGTCTGGGGGAAAAACTGTTTTTT

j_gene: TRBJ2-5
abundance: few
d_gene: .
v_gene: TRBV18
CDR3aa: CASSPPGETQYF
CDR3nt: TGTGCCAGCTCACCACCGGGGGAGACCCAGTACTTC

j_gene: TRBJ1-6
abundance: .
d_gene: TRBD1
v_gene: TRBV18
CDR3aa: CASSPQDRGGGSPLHF
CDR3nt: TGTGCCAGCTCACCACAAGACAGGGGGGGAGGCTCACCCCTCCACTTT

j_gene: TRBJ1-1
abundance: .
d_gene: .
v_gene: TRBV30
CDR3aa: CAWSIGGLNTEAFF
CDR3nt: TGTGCCTGGAGTATCGGCGGGCTGAACACTGAAGCTTTCTTT

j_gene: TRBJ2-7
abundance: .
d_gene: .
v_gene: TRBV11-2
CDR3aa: CASSPQFEQYF
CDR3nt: TGTGCCAGCAGCCCCCAATTCGAGCAGTACTTC

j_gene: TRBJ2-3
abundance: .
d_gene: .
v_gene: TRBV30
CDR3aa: CAWGGGLSPVADTQYF
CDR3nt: TGTGCCTGGGGGGGCGGACTGTCTCCGGTCGCAGATACGCAGTATTTT

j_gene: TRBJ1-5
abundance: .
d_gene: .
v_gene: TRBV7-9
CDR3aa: CASSRTENQPQHF
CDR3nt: TGTGCCAGCAGCCGGACAGAAAATCAGCCCCAGCATTTT

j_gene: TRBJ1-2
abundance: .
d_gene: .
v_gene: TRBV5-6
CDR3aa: CASSHSAGGSYGYTF
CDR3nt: TGTGCCAGCAGCCACTCTGCGGGGGGAAGCTATGGCTACACCTTC